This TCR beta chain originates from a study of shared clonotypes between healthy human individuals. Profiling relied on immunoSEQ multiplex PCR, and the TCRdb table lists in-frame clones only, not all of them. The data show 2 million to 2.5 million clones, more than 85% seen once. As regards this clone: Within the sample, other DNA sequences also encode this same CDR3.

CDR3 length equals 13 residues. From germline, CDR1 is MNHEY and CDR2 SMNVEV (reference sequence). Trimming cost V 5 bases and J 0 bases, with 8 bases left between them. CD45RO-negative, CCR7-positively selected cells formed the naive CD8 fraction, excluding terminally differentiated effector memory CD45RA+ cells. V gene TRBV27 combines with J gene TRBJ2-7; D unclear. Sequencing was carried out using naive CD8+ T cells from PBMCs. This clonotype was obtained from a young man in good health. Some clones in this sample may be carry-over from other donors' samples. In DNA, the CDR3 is TGTGCCAGCAGTCCTAGGAGCTCCTACGAGCAGTACTTC. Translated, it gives CASSPRSSYEQYF.